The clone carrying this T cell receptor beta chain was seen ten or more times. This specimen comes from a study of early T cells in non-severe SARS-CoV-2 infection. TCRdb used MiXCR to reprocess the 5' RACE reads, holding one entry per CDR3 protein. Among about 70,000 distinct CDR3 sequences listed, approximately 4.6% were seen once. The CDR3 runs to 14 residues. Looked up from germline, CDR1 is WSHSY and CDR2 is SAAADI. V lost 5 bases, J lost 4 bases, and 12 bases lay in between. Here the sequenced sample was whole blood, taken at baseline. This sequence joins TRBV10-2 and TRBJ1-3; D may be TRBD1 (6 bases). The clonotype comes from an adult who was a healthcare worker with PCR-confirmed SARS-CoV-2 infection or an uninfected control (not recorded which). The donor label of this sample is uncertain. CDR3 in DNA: TGCGCCAGCAGTCAGGGGCGGCTCGGAAACACCATATATTTT. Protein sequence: CASSQGRLGNTIYF.